The rows below give T cell receptor beta chains drawn from one sample of a study of blood T cell repertoires in COVID-19. Sequencing was performed with immunoSEQ multiplex PCR; in TCRdb, only in-frame clones are kept and a portion is missing. The sample lists 230,000 or so clones; roughly nine tenths were seen once. Sequencing was performed on peripheral blood. The receptors come from a man aged 35 to 55 with active or convalescent COVID-19. CDR3s leave out the opening cysteine and the closing phenylalanine or tryptophan.

CDR3aa	v_gene	j_gene
ASSRPGTGNQPQH	TRBV18	TRBJ1-5
ASSLDRGSSEAF	TRBV5-1	TRBJ1-1
AWTRRGGGVYNEQF	TRBV30	TRBJ2-1
ASGLAGGAQGEQY	TRBV12-5	TRBJ2-7
ASSLVGGQGGTDTQY	TRBV5-1	TRBJ2-3
ASSYVPGNTGELF	TRBV6-5	TRBJ2-2
ATPPPGDRANTGELF	TRBV19	TRBJ2-2
ASSLEGRDSSYEQY	TRBV7-9	TRBJ2-7
ASSATSAFYNEQF	TRBV9	TRBJ2-1
ASSLVRGGAGTDTQY	TRBV5-6	TRBJ2-3
ASSRYRTGNSPLH	TRBV5-8	TRBJ1-6
ASSSDRKNTGELF	TRBV5-1	TRBJ2-2
ASTTLQGSYGYT	TRBV19	TRBJ1-2
ASSPPNSWDRVVEKLF	TRBV18	TRBJ1-4
ASSSIPGTGNTIY	TRBV27	TRBJ1-3
ASSQDPPLGTGSKQPQH	TRBV3-1/TRBV3-2	TRBJ1-5
SVESGDRHQPQH	TRBV29-1	TRBJ1-5
ASSLGRQGAIEAF	TRBV7-2	TRBJ1-1
ASSLSGGFGGGNNEQF	TRBV27	TRBJ2-1
ASTPGSNQPQH	TRBV19	TRBJ1-5
ATSRQGATQY	TRBV15	TRBJ2-5
ASSGTSGRGRRAFKTEQF	TRBV19	TRBJ2-1
ASSRTWTGGHEQY	TRBV3-1/TRBV3-2	TRBJ2-7
ASSPLGNTEAF	TRBV11-2	TRBJ1-1
ASSPWTGRDTEAF	TRBV11-1	TRBJ1-1
ASGTIGQGGFSSYNEQF	TRBV28	TRBJ2-1
ASKGVGSYNEQF	TRBV5-1	TRBJ2-1
ATSPAYSTDTQY	TRBV24-1	TRBJ2-3